The clone carrying this T cell receptor beta chain occurred a few times. Stability of Graves' hyperthyroidism was defined as absent ophthalmopathy progression within 18 months. Using 10 ml of fresh peripheral blood, PBMCs were prepared. This record belongs to a study of T cells in Graves' hyperthyroidism and ophthalmopathy. Unmatched junction bases numbered 5, after V lost 1 base and J lost 2 bases. Germline CDR1 and CDR2: SGHTA and FQGNSA. The CDR3 is 16 amino acids. From RNA transcripts, TCR beta CDR3 regions were amplified. First-round RT-PCR of the TCR CDR3 relied on the HTBI primer set. In TCRdb, the multiplex PCR reads were re-called with MiXCR into one record per CDR3 protein. The repertoire holds nearly 750,000 distinct CDR3 sequences, with approximately 36% as singletons.

Input material: blood. The chain links TRBV7-2 to TRBJ2-7; 10 bases align to TRBD2. The sequence came from a woman aged 35 to 49 with Graves' hyperthyroidism. The chain's CDR3 is CASSLVSGGAPYEQYF. CDR3 nucleotides: TGTGCCAGCAGCTTAGTCAGCGGGGGGGCTCCCTACGAGCAGTACTTC.